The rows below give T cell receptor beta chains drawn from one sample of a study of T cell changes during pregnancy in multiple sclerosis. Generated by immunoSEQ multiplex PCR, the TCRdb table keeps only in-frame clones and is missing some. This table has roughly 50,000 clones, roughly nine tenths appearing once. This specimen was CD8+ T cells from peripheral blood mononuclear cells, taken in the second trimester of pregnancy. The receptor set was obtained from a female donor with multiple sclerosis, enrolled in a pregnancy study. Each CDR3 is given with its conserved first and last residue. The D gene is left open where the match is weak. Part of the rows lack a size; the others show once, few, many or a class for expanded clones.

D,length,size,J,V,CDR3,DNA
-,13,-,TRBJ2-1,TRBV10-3,CATGADFTDEQFF,TGTGCCACAGGAGCGGACTTCACGGATGAGCAGTTCTTC
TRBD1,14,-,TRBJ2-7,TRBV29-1,CSVGTGQGAYEQYF,TGCAGCGTTGGCACGGGACAGGGGGCTTACGAGCAGTACTTC
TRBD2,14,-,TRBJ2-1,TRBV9,CASSGWGLINEQFF,TGTGCCAGCAGCGGTTGGGGACTAATCAATGAGCAGTTCTTC
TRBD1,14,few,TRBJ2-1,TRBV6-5,CASTGQGPNNEQFF,TGTGCCAGCACCGGACAGGGGCCCAACAATGAGCAGTTCTTC
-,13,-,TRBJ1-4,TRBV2,CASSEATGEKLFF,TGTGCCAGCAGTGAAGCTACAGGGGAAAAACTGTTTTTT
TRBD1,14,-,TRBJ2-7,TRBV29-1,CSVVVTGAFYEQYF,TGCAGCGTTGTCGTCACAGGGGCCTTTTACGAGCAGTACTTC
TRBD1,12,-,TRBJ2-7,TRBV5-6,CASSSLQGDQYF,TGTGCCAGCAGCTCGTTACAGGGGGATCAGTACTTC
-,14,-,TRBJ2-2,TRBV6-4,CASSDSSGTGELFF,TGTGCCAGCAGTGACTCTAGCGGAACCGGGGAGCTGTTTTTT
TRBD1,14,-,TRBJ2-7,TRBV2,CASIARDRVYEQYF,TGTGCCAGCATCGCCCGGGACAGGGTTTACGAGCAGTACTTC
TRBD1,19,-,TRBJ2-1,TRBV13,CASSSRTGRGLSSYNEQFF,TGTGCCAGCAGCTCGAGGACGGGCAGGGGGCTTTCATCCTACAATGAGCAGTTCTTC
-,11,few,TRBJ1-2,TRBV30,CAWGQGGSYTF,TGTGCCTGGGGGCAGGGAGGAAGCTACACCTTC
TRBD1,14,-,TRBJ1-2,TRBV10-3,CATSGTDNNYGYTF,TGTGCCACGTCCGGGACAGATAATAACTATGGCTACACCTTC
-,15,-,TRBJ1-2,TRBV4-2,CASSQPAGANYGYTF,TGTGCCAGCAGCCAACCAGCCGGAGCTAACTATGGCTACACCTTC
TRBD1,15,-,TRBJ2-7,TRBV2,CASSEAPDRGLEQYF,TGTGCCAGCAGTGAAGCCCCAGACAGGGGGCTTGAGCAGTACTTC
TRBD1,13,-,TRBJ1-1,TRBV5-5,CASRRQGATEAFF,TGTGCCAGCAGGCGACAGGGGGCCACTGAAGCTTTCTTT
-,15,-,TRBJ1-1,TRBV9,CASSVEGAPQDEAFF,TGTGCCAGCAGCGTAGAAGGCGCACCCCAGGATGAAGCTTTCTTT
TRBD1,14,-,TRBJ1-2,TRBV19,CASTGTGGADGYTF,TGTGCCAGTACCGGGACAGGCGGCGCAGATGGCTACACCTTC
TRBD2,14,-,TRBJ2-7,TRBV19,CASSTSGSSGEQYF,TGTGCCAGTAGTACTAGCGGGAGTTCTGGCGAGCAGTACTTC
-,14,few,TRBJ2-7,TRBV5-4,CASSLDRSSYEQYF,TGTGCCAGCAGCTTGGACAGGTCCTCCTACGAGCAGTACTTC
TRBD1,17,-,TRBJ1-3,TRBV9,CASGTREGQGAGNTIYF,TGTGCCAGCGGAACCCGGGAGGGACAGGGAGCGGGAAACACCATATATTTT
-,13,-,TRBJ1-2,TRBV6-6,CASSWGGPDGYTF,TGTGCCAGCAGTTGGGGGGGTCCCGATGGCTACACCTTC
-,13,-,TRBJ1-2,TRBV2,CASSDSSNYGYTF,TGTGCCAGCAGTGACTCCTCCAACTATGGCTACACCTTC
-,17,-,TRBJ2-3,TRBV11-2,CASSGGRGGVNTDTQYF,TGTGCCAGCAGCGGGGGGCGGGGAGGGGTCAACACAGATACGCAGTATTTT
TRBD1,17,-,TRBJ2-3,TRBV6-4,CASSDEAETGATDTQYF,TGTGCCAGCAGTGACGAGGCCGAGACAGGGGCCACAGATACGCAGTATTTT
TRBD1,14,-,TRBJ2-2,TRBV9,CASRGQGNTGELFF,TGTGCCAGCAGGGGACAGGGAAACACCGGGGAGCTGTTTTTT
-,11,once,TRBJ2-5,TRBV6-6,CASRHGETQYF,TGTGCCAGCCGCCACGGAGAGACCCAGTACTTC
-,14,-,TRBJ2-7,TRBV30,CAWSEEGLAGEQYF,TGTGCCTGGAGTGAGGAGGGCCTGGCGGGGGAGCAGTACTTC
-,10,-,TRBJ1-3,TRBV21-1,CDPGTSRQHF,TGTGACCCCGGGACATCGAGACAACATTTT
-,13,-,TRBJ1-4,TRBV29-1,CSVEGGQGEKLFF,TGCAGCGTTGAAGGGGGGCAAGGGGAAAAACTGTTTTTT
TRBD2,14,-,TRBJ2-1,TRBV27,CASRLAGSYNEQFF,TGTGCCAGCAGACTAGCGGGGAGCTACAATGAGCAGTTCTTC
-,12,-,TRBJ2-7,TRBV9,CASRGPLGEQYF,TGTGCCAGCAGGGGGCCTTTGGGGGAGCAGTACTTC
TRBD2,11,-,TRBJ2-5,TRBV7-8,CASSLGLDQYF,TGTGCCAGCAGCCTAGGACTAGATCAGTACTTC
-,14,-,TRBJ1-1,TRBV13,CASSFQQGGTEAFF,TGTGCCAGCAGCTTCCAACAGGGTGGGACTGAAGCTTTCTTT
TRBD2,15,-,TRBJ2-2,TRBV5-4,CASSLHSGVSGELFF,TGTGCCAGCAGCTTGCATAGCGGGGTTTCCGGGGAGCTGTTTTTT
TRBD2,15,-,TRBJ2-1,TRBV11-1,CASSRGGGEVNEQFF,TGTGCCAGCAGCCGGGGGGGAGGGGAGGTGAATGAGCAGTTCTTC
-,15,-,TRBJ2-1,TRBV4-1,CASSQQEGTYNEQFF,TGCGCCAGCAGCCAACAGGAGGGCACCTACAATGAGCAGTTCTTC
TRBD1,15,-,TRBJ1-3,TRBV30,CAWSTPGQLFFSIYF,TGTGCCTGGAGCACCCCGGGACAGCTCTTCTTCTCCATATATTTT
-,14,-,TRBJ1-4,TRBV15,CATSRARTEEKLFF,TGTGCCACCAGCAGAGCTCGGACAGAAGAAAAACTGTTTTTT
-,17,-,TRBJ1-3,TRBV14,CASSQDQSKSSGNTIYF,TGTGCCAGCAGCCAAGATCAAAGCAAGAGCTCTGGAAACACCATATATTTT
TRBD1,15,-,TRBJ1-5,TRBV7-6,CASSAIGQGRQPQHF,TGTGCCAGCAGCGCCATCGGACAGGGTAGGCAGCCCCAGCATTTT
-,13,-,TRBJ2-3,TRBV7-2,CASSLVTADTQYF,TGTGCCAGCAGCTTAGTTACGGCAGATACGCAGTATTTT
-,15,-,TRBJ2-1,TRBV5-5,CASSLWQGPDDEQFF,TGTGCCAGCAGCTTGTGGCAGGGGCCAGACGATGAGCAGTTCTTC
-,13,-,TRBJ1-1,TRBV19,CATNPGDNTEAFF,TGTGCCACCAATCCCGGGGATAACACTGAAGCTTTCTTT
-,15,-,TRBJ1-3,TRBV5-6,CASRTGSEEGNTIYF,TGTGCCAGCAGAACGGGATCTGAGGAAGGAAACACCATATATTTT
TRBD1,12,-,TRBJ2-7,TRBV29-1,CSSRTGVAEQYF,TGCAGCTCTCGGACAGGGGTTGCCGAGCAGTACTTC
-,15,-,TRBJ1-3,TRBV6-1,CASSEEAGKPNTIYF,TGTGCCAGCAGTGAAGAAGCGGGAAAGCCGAACACCATATATTTT
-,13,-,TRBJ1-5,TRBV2,CASSEAGWQPQHF,TGTGCCAGCAGTGAGGCAGGGTGGCAGCCCCAGCATTTT
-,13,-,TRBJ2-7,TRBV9,CASSVGQDYEQYF,TGTGCCAGCAGCGTAGGGCAGGACTACGAGCAGTACTTC
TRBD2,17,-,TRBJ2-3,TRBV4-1,CASSRIPGLASTDTQYF,TGCGCCAGCAGCCGTATTCCGGGACTAGCGAGCACAGATACGCAGTATTTT
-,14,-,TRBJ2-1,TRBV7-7,CASSLEGHDNEQFF,TGTGCCAGCAGCTTAGAAGGACACGACAATGAGCAGTTCTTC
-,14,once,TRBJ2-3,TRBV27,CASSLIAFDDTQYF,TGTGCCAGCAGTTTGATAGCGTTTGACGATACGCAGTATTTT
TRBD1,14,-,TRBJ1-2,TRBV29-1,CSVALLDRPDGYTF,TGCAGCGTTGCCTTATTGGACAGGCCAGATGGGTACACCTTC
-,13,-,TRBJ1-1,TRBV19,CASSSGRGTEAFF,TGTGCCAGTAGTAGCGGAAGGGGCACTGAAGCTTTCTTT
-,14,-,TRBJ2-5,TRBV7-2,CASSLAGAGETQYF,TGTGCCAGCAGCTTAGCGGGGGCCGGGGAGACCCAGTACTTC
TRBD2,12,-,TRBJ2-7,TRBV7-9,CASSPTSLEQYF,TGTGCCAGCAGCCCGACTAGCTTGGAGCAGTACTTC
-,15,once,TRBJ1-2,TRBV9,CASSVAVGGSDGYTF,TGTGCCAGCAGCGTAGCCGTGGGGGGTTCGGATGGCTACACCTTC
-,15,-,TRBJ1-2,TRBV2,CASSELPTRLYGYTF,TGTGCCAGCAGTGAATTACCCACTCGGTTATATGGCTACACCTTC
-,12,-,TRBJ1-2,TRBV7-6,CASSLAGLGYTF,TGTGCCAGCAGCTTAGCTGGGCTTGGCTACACCTTC
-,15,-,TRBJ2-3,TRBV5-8,CASSLGHLSTDTQYF,TGTGCCAGCAGCTTGGGGCACCTTAGCACAGATACGCAGTATTTT
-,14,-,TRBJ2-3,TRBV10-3,CAISAENRVGTQYF,TGTGCCATCAGCGCTGAGAACAGGGTCGGTACGCAGTATTTT